The entry below gives a single T cell receptor beta chain sequence along with its context. Its recognized antigen is unknown. No much larger clone exists at a distance of one base, and base qualities are not known. TCRbeta CDR3 regions were amplified from genomic DNA by means of the immunoSEQ Assay, a bias-controlled multiplex PCR. Under the source paper's analysis protocol: The number of nucleated cells in each sample was estimated by amplification of reference gene primers within the assay. Sequence reads were collapsed and filtered to measure the absolute abundance of every unique TCRbeta CDR3 rearrangement. Productive Simpson clonality was computed per sample as the square root of Simpson's diversity index over productive rearrangements. TCRdb carries this immuneACCESS record with in-frame sequences only. Its versions omit some clonotypes, under half of them owing to an unresolved V gene in the studies checked, with the rest unexplained. From that table come the V and J calls and clone size; the DNA was used to work out D and trimming. This sample holds 65,000 to 90,000 clones; about 83% were observed only once. 7% to 9% of the sample comes from the top ten.

This record belongs to a study of blood T cell repertoires in COVID-19 (dated by TCRdb to the early 2020s). With regard to the full study: Samples from collaborators originated in the United States, Italy and Spain and spanned both the acute and convalescent phases of COVID-19. A de-identified subject ID, COVID-19 status, age in years and sex were almost always included in the sample metadata. Where available, HLA class I and class II types were taken from metadata supplied by the sample provider and were not determined by assay-based typing. The material from the prospective study consisted of cDNA or gDNA derived from T cells, B-cell-depleted T cells, or PBMCs. Subjects who had been exposed to COVID-19, were actively infected with it, or had recovered from it provided the deeply sampled blood TCRbeta repertoires that made up the dataset. Samples were obtained from the ongoing ImmuneRACE study (first 160 participants) and from about 1,300 subjects provided by 6 global collaborators. A freely available public database, intended as a resource for researchers studying the immune response to SARS-CoV-2, is where the repertoires were released.

The full study reports these points: The amount of clinical and demographic metadata varied by source and participant and was provided uncurated.

The collaborating institutions used their own protocols to collect whole blood in K2EDTA tubes. For TCRbeta analysis, collaborators shipped samples in one of three forms: frozen whole blood, isolated PBMCs, or DNA extracted from either of those sample types. Sequencing input: peripheral blood. The clonotype originates from a man in his fifties or sixties with active COVID-19.

CDR3 protein: CASSQGRGTLETQYF. The bases read TGTGCCAGCAGCCAAGGGAGGGGCACTCTCGAGACCCAGTACTTC. The chain couples TRBV4-2 to TRBJ2-5; TRBD2 is a possible D gene, resting on 6 matching bases. As encoded in the germline V gene, CDR1 is LGHNA while CDR2 is YNFKEQ. The cysteine opens and the phenylalanine closes a CDR3 of 15 amino acids. The sequence is cut down to CDR3 DNA, 45 bases in frame from base 1. V is reduced by 1 base and J by 5 bases, leaving a spacing of 14 bases between them.